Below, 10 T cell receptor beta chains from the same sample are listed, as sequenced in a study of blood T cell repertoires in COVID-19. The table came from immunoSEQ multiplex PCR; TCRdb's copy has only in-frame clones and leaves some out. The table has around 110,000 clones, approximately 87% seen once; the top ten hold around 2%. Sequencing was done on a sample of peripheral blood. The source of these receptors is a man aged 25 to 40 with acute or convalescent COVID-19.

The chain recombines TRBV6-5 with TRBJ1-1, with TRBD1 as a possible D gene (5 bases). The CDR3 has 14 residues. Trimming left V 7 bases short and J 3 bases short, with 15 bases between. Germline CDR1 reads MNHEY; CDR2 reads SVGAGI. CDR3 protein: CASTPRGSYTEAFF. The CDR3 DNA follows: TGTGCCAGCACCCCCCGGGGGTCGTACACTGAAGCTTTCTTT.

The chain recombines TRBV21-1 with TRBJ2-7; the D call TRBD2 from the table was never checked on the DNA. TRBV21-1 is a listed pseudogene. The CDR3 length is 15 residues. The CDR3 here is CASSNHAGGSNEQYV. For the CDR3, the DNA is TGTGCCAGCAGCAACCACGCGGGAGGTTCCAACGAGCAGTACGTC.

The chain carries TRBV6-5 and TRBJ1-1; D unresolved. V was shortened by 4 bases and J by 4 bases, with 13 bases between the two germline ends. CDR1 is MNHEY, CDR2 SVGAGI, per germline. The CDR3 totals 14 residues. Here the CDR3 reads CASSSRLGGTEAFF. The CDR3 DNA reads TGTGCCAGCAGTTCCCGACTAGGTGGCACTGAAGCTTTCTTT.

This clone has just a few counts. CDR3 in DNA: TGTGCCAGCAGTTCACAACCAGGACAGGGTAGTGACATTCAGTACTTC. This translates into CASSSQPGQGSDIQYF. The V gene is TRBV6-2 or TRBV6-3, the J gene TRBJ2-4; 8 bases line up with TRBD1. CDR1 and CDR2 from the germline V gene are MNHEY and SVGEGT. V shed 4 bases and J 8 bases; nucleotides not matched to a gene: 13. The CDR3 loop spans 16 amino acids.

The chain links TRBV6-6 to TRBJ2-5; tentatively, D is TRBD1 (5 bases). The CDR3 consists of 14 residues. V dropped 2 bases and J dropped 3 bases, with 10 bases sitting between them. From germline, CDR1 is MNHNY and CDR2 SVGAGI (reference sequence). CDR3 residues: CASSYEGVEETQYF. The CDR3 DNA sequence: TGTGCCAGCAGTTACGAAGGGGTGGAAGAGACCCAGTACTTC.

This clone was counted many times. CDR3 residues: CASSQTGYSGNTIYF. CDR3 nucleotides: TGTGCCAGCAGCCAGACAGGGTACTCTGGAAACACCATATATTTT. The chain uses TRBV27 and TRBJ1-3; 7 bases are shared with TRBD1. In germline, CDR1 is MNHEY, CDR2 SMNVEV (reference sequence). Trimming took 6 bases from V and 0 from J; bases not matched to a gene: 5. There are 15 residues in the CDR3.

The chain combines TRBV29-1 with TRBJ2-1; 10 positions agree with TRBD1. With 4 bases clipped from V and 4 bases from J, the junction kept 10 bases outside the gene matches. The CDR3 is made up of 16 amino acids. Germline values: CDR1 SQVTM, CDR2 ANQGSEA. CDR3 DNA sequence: TGCAGCGTTGGGACGGGGGGACAGGGGCTATACAATGAGCAGTTCTTC. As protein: CSVGTGGQGLYNEQFF.

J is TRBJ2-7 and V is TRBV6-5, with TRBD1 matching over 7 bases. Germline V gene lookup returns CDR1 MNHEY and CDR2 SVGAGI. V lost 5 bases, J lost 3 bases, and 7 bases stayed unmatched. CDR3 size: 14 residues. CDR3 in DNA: TGTGCCAGCAGTCTCCGGGACAGATACTACGAGCAGTACTTC. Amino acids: CASSLRDRYYEQYF.

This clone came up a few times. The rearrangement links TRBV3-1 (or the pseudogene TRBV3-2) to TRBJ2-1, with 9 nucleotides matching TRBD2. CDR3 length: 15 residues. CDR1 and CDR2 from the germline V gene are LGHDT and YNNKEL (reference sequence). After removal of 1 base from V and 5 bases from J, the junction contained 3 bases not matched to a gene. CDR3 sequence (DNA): TGTGCCAGCAGCCAAGCTAAGCGGGGGGACAATGAGCAGTTCTTC. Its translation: CASSQAKRGDNEQFF.

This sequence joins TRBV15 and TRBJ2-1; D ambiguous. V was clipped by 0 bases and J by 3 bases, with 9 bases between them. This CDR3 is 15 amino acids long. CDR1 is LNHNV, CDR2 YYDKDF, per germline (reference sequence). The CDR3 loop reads CATSRDGSDYNEQFF. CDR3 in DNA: TGTGCCACCAGCAGAGATGGCAGTGACTACAATGAGCAGTTCTTC.